This T cell receptor beta chain came from a study of CD8 T cells in ankylosing spondylitis. Trimming left V 3 bases short and J 2 bases short, with 12 bases between. CDR3 size: 15 residues. From the 5' RACE reads, TCRdb called clonotypes with MiXCR, one entry per CDR3 protein. Of 250,000 or so distinct CDR3 sequences listed, 24% are singletons. The sample was blood, either unsorted or a sorted T cell fraction (not recorded which). This TCR came from a male donor with ankylosing spondylitis or in good health (not recorded which). The gene calls are TRBV12-3 or TRBV12-4 and TRBJ2-3; D gene unclear. CDR3 DNA sequence: TGTGCCAGCAGTTTCGGGCACATTAACACAGATACGCAGTATTTT. Its translation: CASSFGHINTDTQYF.